Detailed here is one T cell receptor (beta chain). At one end the junction does not follow the germline gene, possibly because of a read error. TCRdb re-called the PCR reads with MiXCR, one entry per CDR3 protein. The sample has roughly 630,000 distinct CDR3 sequences; about 25% are singletons. These data belong to a study of molecular identifiers for immune sequencing clone quantification. A CD8+CD4-CCR7+CD45RA+ gate was used to sort naive CD8 T cells. Germline V gene lookup returns CDR1 SGHAT and CDR2 FQNNGV. The CDR3 sequence is 15 residues long. Sequencing was carried out using naive CD8+ T cells from blood, with Jurkat cell RNA spiked in. Described subset: FACS-sorted CD8+CD4-CCR7+CD45RA+ naive T cells. The V gene is TRBV11-2, the J gene TRBJ2-3; 7 positions agree with TRBD2. This TCR derives from a human donor in good health. Some libraries in this study had Jurkat cell RNA spiked in. This CDR3 is CASIERGTKTDTQNF. CDR3 bases: TGTGCCAGCATCGAAAGAGGGACTAAAACAGATACGCAGAATTTT.